Listed below are T cell receptor beta chains from one sample, sequenced in a study of beta chain features in type 1 diabetes. Repertoires were generated with immunoSEQ multiplex PCR, while TCRdb's copy carries only in-frame clones and drops some. The sample consists of fewer than 650,000 clones, around 15% of them appearing once. The specimen sequenced was naive CD4+ T cells from blood. The receptor source for this set is a man younger than 35 in good health. Both conserved end residues are part of each CDR3. Fields, in order: clone size, V gene, D gene, J gene, CDR3 protein, CDR3 DNA. D genes are given only for firm matches. Clone size is stated in some rows and not others, as once, few, many or a class when expanded.

-	TRBV2	-	TRBJ1-2	CASSEERDPNTF	TGTGCCAGCAGTGAAGAGAGGGACCCAAACACCTTC
few	TRBV6-6	TRBD1	TRBJ1-1	CASSPTGGGNTEAFF	TGTGCCAGCAGCCCGACAGGGGGCGGGAACACTGAAGCTTTCTTT
few	TRBV27	-	TRBJ2-7	CASSPWGTVRRQYF	TGTGCCAGCAGTCCCTGGGGTACTGTGCGTAGGCAGTACTTC
-	TRBV9	-	TRBJ2-2	CASSVDSGRRTGELFF	TGTGCCAGCAGCGTAGATTCAGGGAGAAGGACCGGGGAGCTGTTTTTT
few	TRBV18	TRBD1	TRBJ2-1	CASSLDRGMGEQFF	TGTGCCAGCTCACTGGACAGGGGGATGGGTGAGCAGTTCTTC
few	TRBV29-1	-	TRBJ2-5	CSVARTNQETQYF	TGCAGCGTCGCCCGGACTAACCAAGAGACCCAGTACTTC
few	TRBV2	-	TRBJ1-6	CASHSGATLLGSPLHF	TGTGCCAGCCACTCAGGGGCGACCCTACTAGGGTCACCCCTCCACTTT
-	TRBV6-6	-	TRBJ1-1	CASRDTGKLNTEAFF	TGTGCCAGCAGAGATACAGGAAAACTGAACACTGAAGCTTTCTTT
-	TRBV7-2	TRBD2	TRBJ2-6	CASSLSGTGANVLTF	TGTGCCAGCAGCTTAAGCGGGACTGGGGCCAACGTCCTGACTTTC
-	TRBV29-1	TRBD1	TRBJ2-7	CSGWSSGTGDYEQYF	TGCAGCGGTTGGTCTTCGGGGACAGGGGACTACGAGCAGTACTTC
few	TRBV7-9	TRBD1	TRBJ1-3	CASSTGQGRLSGNTIYF	TGTGCCAGCAGCACTGGACAGGGACGCCTCTCTGGAAACACCATATATTTT
many	TRBV14	TRBD2	TRBJ2-7	CASSPSGGPLAQYF	TGTGCCAGCAGCCCCAGCGGGGGTCCCTTAGCGCAGTACTTC
few	TRBV7-9	TRBD2	TRBJ2-7	CASSLFLAGAYEQYF	TGTGCCAGCAGCTTGTTCCTAGCGGGGGCCTACGAGCAGTACTTC
few	TRBV4-3	-	TRBJ2-7	CASSQGTVPYEQYF	TGCGCCAGCAGCCAAGGGACCGTTCCCTACGAGCAGTACTTC
few	TRBV29-1	-	TRBJ2-3	CSVGVGGVTDTQYF	TGCAGCGTTGGGGTGGGGGGAGTCACAGATACGCAGTATTTT
-	TRBV5-1	-	TRBJ2-1	CASRSGTPQFF	TGCGCCAGCAGATCCGGGACACCTCAATTCTTC
few	TRBV5-1	-	TRBJ1-2	CASSTGKGGTSYGYTF	TGCGCCAGCAGCACCGGAAAGGGGGGGACCTCCTATGGCTACACCTTC
few	TRBV4-1	-	TRBJ1-4	CASSQEGGTSGKLFF	TGCGCCAGCAGCCAAGAGGGGGGAACGTCGGGAAAACTGTTTTTT
-	TRBV7-9	-	TRBJ2-3	CASSPGIPSTDTQYF	TGTGCCAGCAGTCCAGGGATCCCTAGCACAGATACGCAGTATTTT
-	TRBV20-1	-	TRBJ2-7	CSAREDYEQYF	TGCAGTGCTAGGGAGGACTACGAGCAGTACTTC
few	TRBV7-2	-	TRBJ2-5	CASSRGSTVYQETQYF	TGTGCCAGCAGCCGTGGAAGTACGGTGTACCAAGAGACCCAGTACTTC
-	TRBV6-5	-	TRBJ2-3	CASRVAGGDTQYF	TGTGCCAGTAGAGTGGCGGGCGGAGATACGCAGTATTTT
few	TRBV7-8	TRBD2	TRBJ2-2	CASRLAGGRTGELFF	TGTGCCAGCCGACTAGCGGGAGGGCGAACCGGGGAGCTGTTTTTT
-	TRBV27	-	TRBJ2-7	CASRTLGVRDEQYF	TGTGCCAGCCGAACGCTGGGGGTTCGGGACGAGCAGTACTTC
few	TRBV6-5	-	TRBJ2-4	CASSYSRRAKNIQYF	TGTGCCAGCAGTTACTCGAGGCGGGCCAAAAACATTCAGTACTTC
few	TRBV7-9	-	TRBJ1-2	CVLGFDYGYTF	TGTGTACTAGGGTTCGACTATGGCTACACCTTC
-	TRBV29-1	-	TRBJ2-3	CSSERGWKGTDTQYF	TGCAGTTCCGAACGGGGTTGGAAGGGGACAGATACGCAGTATTTT
few	TRBV7-2	TRBD2	TRBJ2-5	CASSFAPAGGGETQYF	TGTGCCAGCAGCTTCGCCCCAGCGGGGGGAGGAGAGACCCAGTACTTC
few	TRBV7-2	TRBD1	TRBJ2-6	CASSYGTARLPGANVLTF	TGTGCCAGCAGCTATGGGACAGCAAGACTACCTGGGGCCAACGTCCTGACTTTC